The 7 T cell receptor beta chains reported below all come from one sample, sequenced in a study of response to subunit inactivated influenza vaccine. TCRdb ran MiXCR on the RT-PCR reads and lists one entry per CDR3 protein. The table includes about 540,000 distinct CDR3 sequences, less than 25% detected once. Another study also made use of these data, one on T cells expressing NK-cell markers. In that study: 5'RACE template switching with UMIs produced the TCR beta cDNA.

The specimen comprised CD4+ T cells sorted from PBMCs, sampled 12 days after vaccination. These receptors all come from a man between 50 and 59 years old who received an inactivated influenza vaccine.

The chain employs TRBV19 and TRBJ2-7; 7 bases agree with TRBD1. V shed 5 bases, J shed 7 bases, and the junction held 8 bases outside the gene matches. CDR3 size: 13 residues. The germline V gene encodes CDR1 LNHDA and CDR2 SQIVND (reference sequence). This CDR3 is CASSRPTGLEQYF. The DNA for the CDR3 is TGTGCCAGTAGTCGACCGACAGGGCTTGAGCAGTACTTC.

The V call is TRBV7-8, the J call TRBJ2-1, with 11 bases lining up with TRBD2. V trimming: 3 bases; J trimming: 9 bases; junction bases outside the gene matches: 10. The CDR3 has 16 residues. The germline CDR1 and CDR2 sequences are SGHVS and FQNEAQ. CDR3 DNA sequence: TGTGCCAGCAGCTTCCAATATCTAGCGGGAGGATTTGAGCAGTTCTTC. It specifies CASSFQYLAGGFEQFF.

The chain links TRBV14 to TRBJ2-2, with 7 bases that match TRBD1. The CDR3 covers 16 residues. V dropped 4 bases and J dropped 2; count of bases not matched to a gene: 7. The germline CDR1 and CDR2 sequences are SGHDN and FVKESK. CDR3 nucleotide sequence: TGTGCCAGCAGCCGGAAGACAGGGCTTAACACCGGGGAGCTGTTTTTT. Amino acids: CASSRKTGLNTGELFF.

This clonotype was detected ten times or more. V is TRBV2 and J is TRBJ2-3, with D uncertain. This CDR3 is 12 amino acids long. Trimming took 6 bases from V and 0 from J, leaving 4 bases between them. Germline-derived CDR1 and CDR2 are SNHLY and FYNNEI. The CDR3 DNA follows: TGTGCCAGCAGGGTCAGCACAGATACGCAGTATTTT. Translation gives CASRVSTDTQYF.

V gene TRBV24-1 combines with J gene TRBJ2-1; 10 positions agree with TRBD2. CDR3 length: 18 amino acids. V shed 0 bases, J shed 5 bases, and the junction held 9 bases outside the gene matches. Germline values: CDR1 KGHDR, CDR2 SFDVKD. The CDR3 protein is CATSDLGNSGRRDNEQFF. The CDR3, as DNA: TGTGCCACCAGTGATTTGGGCAATAGCGGGAGGCGCGACAATGAGCAGTTCTTC.

The chain couples TRBV5-1 to TRBJ2-2, with 14 positions matching TRBD2. This CDR3 spans 18 amino acids. After removal of 4 bases from V and 0 bases from J, the junction contained 5 bases not matched to a gene. CDR1 SGHRS and CDR2 YFSETQ come from the germline V gene. The CDR3 nucleotides are TGCGCCAGCAGCCCAAGGACTAGCGGGGGGCCGAACACCGGGGAGCTGTTTTTT. This gives the protein CASSPRTSGGPNTGELFF.

V and J are TRBV29-1 and TRBJ1-2; D possibly corresponds to TRBD1 (6 bases). V gave up 6 bases and J gave up 8 bases, with 13 bases separating them. In germline, CDR1 is SQVTM, CDR2 ANQGSEA. The CDR3 sequence is 11 residues long. CDR3 in amino acids: CSVERGSGYTF. In nucleotides, the CDR3 is TGCAGCGTGGAAAGGGGGAGCGGCTACACCTTC.